The 6 T cell receptor beta chains reported below all come from one sample, sequenced in a study of naive and memory T cell subsets. Amplification of ligated cDNA took four PCR rounds with SP2 and nested alpha and beta constant primers. Each CDR3 protein gets one entry after TCRdb re-called the 5' RACE reads with MiXCR. The sample holds 60,000 or so distinct CDR3 sequences, approximately 6.6% seen once. The library had UMIs added by 3' ligation of an oligonucleotide to TCR cDNA. Receptors originate from a male donor in good health.

This clonotype was observed many times. The CDR3 coding sequence is TGTGCCAGCCTATGGCTAGCGGGAGGGACAGATACGCAGTATTTT. Residues: CASLWLAGGTDTQYF. The J gene is TRBJ2-3, the V gene TRBV7-2; 12 bases line up with TRBD2. Trimming removed 8 bases from V and 3 bases from J; junction bases left unmatched: 6. In germline, CDR1 is SGHTA, CDR2 FQGNSA. This CDR3 region has 15 residues.

At least ten counts were recorded for this clonotype. The V gene is TRBV7-9, the J gene TRBJ2-7; TRBD2 aligns across 7 bases. After removal of 1 base from V and 0 bases from J, the junction contained 3 bases not matched to a gene. The CDR3 contains 15 residues. Per germline, CDR1 SEHNR and CDR2 FQNEAQ (reference sequence). The CDR3: CASSLGLADSYEQYF. DNA for the CDR3: TGTGCCAGCAGCTTAGGGCTAGCGGACTCCTACGAGCAGTACTTC.

The chain recombines TRBV6-6 with TRBJ1-2, with D possibly TRBD1 on 6 matching bases. This CDR3 region has 14 residues. CDR1 MNHNY and CDR2 SVGAGI come from the germline V gene (reference sequence). V lost 4 bases, J lost 4 bases, and 13 bases lay in between. The DNA of the CDR3 is TGTGCCAGCAGTTCCGCCGGGACACCCTATGGCTACACCTTC. Encoded protein: CASSSAGTPYGYTF.

The rearrangement links TRBV7-8 to TRBJ2-1, with 14 bases aligning to TRBD2. This CDR3 is built from 20 residues. Unmatched junction bases numbered 21, after V lost 5 bases and J lost 9 bases. In germline, CDR1 is SGHVS, CDR2 FQNEAQ. CDR3 bases: TGTGCCAGCAGCCCCCGCGTTGTGACTAGCGGGGGGGCCGGGAAACGTGAGCAGTTCTTC. This sequence encodes CASSPRVVTSGGAGKREQFF.

Only a few counts were recorded for this clonotype. The J gene is TRBJ2-2, the V gene TRBV5-3, with no clear D. TRBV5-3 is an open reading frame, and its role is uncertain. Trimming removed 0 bases at V and 4 bases at J, with 10 bases between. This CDR3 is 15 amino acids long. CDR3 region: CARSLGRTPTGELFF. DNA of the CDR3: TGTGCCAGAAGCTTGGGCAGGACCCCCACCGGGGAGCTGTTTTTT.

To note about this clonotype: Since a much larger clone is just one base distant, this may be a read error. The J gene is TRBJ1-1, the V gene TRBV6-5; D is uncertain. With 4 bases removed from V and 7 bases from J, the gap between germline ends came to 19 bases. The CDR3 totals 15 residues. Germline lookup yields CDR1 MNHEY and CDR2 SVGAGI. Here the CDR3 reads CASSSNALVGVEAFF. For the CDR3, the DNA is TGTGCCAGCAGTTCCAATGCACTTGTAGGCGTTGAAGCTTTCTTT.